This entry is about one T cell receptor beta chain. Antigen: not known. Trimming took 7 bases from V and 6 from J; bases not matched to a gene: 8. Per the germline V gene, CDR1 is MGHRA and CDR2 is YSYEKL. The CDR3 consists of 14 residues. Unstimulated Tregs (CD4+CD25+CD127-) and CD4+CD25- non-Tregs were sorted from PBMCs. The record originates from a study of Tregs in tolerant kidney transplant recipients. Overall study findings and caveats: Biological reproducibility was not directly addressed, but technical replication error appeared minimal. Antigen-driven expansion was suggested because donor-specific Tregs expanded more than all Tregs in tolerant patients. Activated donor B cell expansion appeared to reveal the most relevant donor-specific TCRbeta repertoire.

This table comes from immunoSEQ multiplex PCR, and its TCRdb copy is limited to in-frame clones, with some not included. The repertoire holds about 110,000 clones, with 85% to 90% as singletons. The sample was CD4+ T cells from blood, taken before the transplant. The chain uses TRBV4-1 and TRBJ1-2; 10 bases line up with TRBD1. This TCR derives from a human donor who received a combined kidney and bone marrow transplant. The chain's CDR3 is CASTRPGTGDGYTF. The CDR3 DNA follows: TGCGCCAGCACCCGACCCGGGACAGGGGATGGCTACACCTTC.